This TCR beta chain was identified in a study of PD-1 blockade in classical Hodgkin lymphoma. Study-wide results and limits: Baseline TCR diversity was reportedly lower in newly diagnosed patients than in healthy donors. It was reported as lower still in relapsed/refractory patients. Although disease activity or prior therapy may be involved, causes of the repertoire differences remain undefined.

Libraries were prepared by immunoSEQ multiplex PCR; TCRdb keeps only in-frame clonotypes and omits some of them. Here the sample spans roughly 7,000 clones, around four fifths being singletons. Every patient was affected by relapse after autologous stem cell transplantation, while exposure to brentuximab vedotin was not uniform. Out of thawed PBMCs, magnetic negative selection purified CD4+ T cells. The CDR3 is 15 amino acids. Germline V gene data show CDR1 as MNHNS and CDR2 as SASEGT. The V gene lost 7 bases and the J gene lost 1 base, with 16 bases spanning the gap. This clone appeared a single time. Its cognate antigen is unknown.

The chain links TRBV6-1 to TRBJ2-5; D possibly uses TRBD1 or TRBD2 (5 bases each). This TCR derives from a human donor with classical Hodgkin lymphoma. This sample comprised CD4+ T cells from blood, obtained at baseline. CDR3 DNA: TGTGCCAGCAAGATCGGGACGGCCCCCCAAGAGACCCAGTACTTC. Translating gives CASKIGTAPQETQYF.